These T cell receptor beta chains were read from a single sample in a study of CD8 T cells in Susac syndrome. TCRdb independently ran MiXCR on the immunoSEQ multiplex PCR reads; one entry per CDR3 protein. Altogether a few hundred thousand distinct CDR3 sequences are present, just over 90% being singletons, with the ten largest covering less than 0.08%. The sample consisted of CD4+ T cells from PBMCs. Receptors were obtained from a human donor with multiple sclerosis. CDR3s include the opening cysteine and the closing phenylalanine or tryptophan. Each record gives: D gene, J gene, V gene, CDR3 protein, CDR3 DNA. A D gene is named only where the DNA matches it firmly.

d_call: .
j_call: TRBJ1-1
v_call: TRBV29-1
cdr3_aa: CSAQVAEAFF
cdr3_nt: TGCAGCGCCCAGGTCGCTGAAGCTTTCTTT

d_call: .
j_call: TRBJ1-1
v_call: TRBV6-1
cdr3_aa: CASSHPVGLRGNTEAFF
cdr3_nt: TGTGCCAGCAGCCACCCGGTAGGGTTGCGGGGAAACACTGAAGCTTTCTTT

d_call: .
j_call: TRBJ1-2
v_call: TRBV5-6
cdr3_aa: CASSFGDRPNYGYTF
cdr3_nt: TGTGCCAGCAGCTTCGGAGACAGGCCTAACTATGGCTACACCTTC

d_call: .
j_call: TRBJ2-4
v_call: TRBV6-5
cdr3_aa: CASSTGTQILGIQYF
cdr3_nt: TGTGCCAGCAGTACCGGGACCCAAATCCTGGGCATTCAGTACTTC

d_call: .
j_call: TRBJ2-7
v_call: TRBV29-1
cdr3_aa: CSVAPQGTQNEQYF
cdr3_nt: TGCAGCGTGGCCCCTCAGGGGACACAGAACGAGCAGTACTTC

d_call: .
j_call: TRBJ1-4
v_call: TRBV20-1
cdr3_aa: CSARSGGGNEKLFF
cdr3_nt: TGCAGTGCTAGAAGCGGGGGAGGTAATGAAAAACTGTTTTTT

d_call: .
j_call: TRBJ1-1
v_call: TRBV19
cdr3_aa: CASSTRTANTEAFF
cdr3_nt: TGTGCCAGTAGTACCCGGACAGCCAACACTGAAGCTTTCTTT

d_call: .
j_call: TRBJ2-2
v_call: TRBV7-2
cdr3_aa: CASSFQGGANTGELFF
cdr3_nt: TGTGCCAGCAGCTTCCAAGGGGGGGCAAACACCGGGGAGCTGTTTTTT

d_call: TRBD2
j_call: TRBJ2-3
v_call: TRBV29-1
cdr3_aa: CSVRPRERGGGSLTDTQYF
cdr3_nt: TGCAGCGTTAGGCCGAGGGAGCGGGGCGGAGGGTCCCTCACAGATACGCAGTATTTT

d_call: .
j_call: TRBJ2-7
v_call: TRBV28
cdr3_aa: CASTLDRVPYEQYF
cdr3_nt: TGTGCCAGCACCTTGGACCGAGTTCCCTACGAGCAGTACTTC

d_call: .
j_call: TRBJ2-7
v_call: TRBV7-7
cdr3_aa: CASSSHPGAYEQYF
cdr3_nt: TGTGCTAGCAGCTCTCATCCAGGGGCCTACGAGCAGTACTTC

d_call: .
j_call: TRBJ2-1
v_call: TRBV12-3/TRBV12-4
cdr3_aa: CASSRETISSYNEQFF
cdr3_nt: TGTGCCAGCAGCCGGGAGACCATCAGCTCCTACAATGAGCAGTTCTTC

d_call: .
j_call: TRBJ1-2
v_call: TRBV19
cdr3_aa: CASNRDARRGYTF
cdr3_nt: TGTGCCAGTAATCGGGACGCTCGGAGGGGCTACACCTTC

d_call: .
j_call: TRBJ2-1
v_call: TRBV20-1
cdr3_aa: CSASIDYFRSYNEQFF
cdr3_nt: TGCAGTGCTAGCATCGACTACTTTCGTTCCTACAATGAGCAGTTCTTC

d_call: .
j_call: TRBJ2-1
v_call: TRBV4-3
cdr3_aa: CASSQDRRTGNEQFF
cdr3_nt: TGCGCCAGCAGCCAAGATCGACGGACCGGCAATGAGCAGTTCTTC